Each of the 15 T cell receptor beta chains below was sequenced from the same sample in a study of cytomegalovirus exposure and HLA in healthy donors. 13 Jbeta primers and 60 Vbeta primers were used for the PCR. This table comes from immunoSEQ multiplex PCR, and its TCRdb copy is limited to in-frame clones, with some not included. Seen here are around 150,000 clones, roughly 80% observed once, and the top ten hold around 7.8%. Sequencing input: PBMCs. These receptors were taken from a woman aged 50 to 60 in good health and CMV-seropositive.

The genes are TRBV6-1 and TRBJ2-7; the D gene is possibly TRBD1 (5 bases). The CDR3 spans 14 residues. V dropped 1 base and J dropped 3 bases, with 10 bases sitting between them. CDR1 is MNHNS and CDR2 is SASEGT in the germline V gene. The CDR3 sequence: CASSEEGLIYEQYF. The CDR3 DNA is TGTGCCAGCAGTGAAGAGGGGCTCATCTACGAGCAGTACTTC.

V is TRBV7-2 and J is TRBJ1-6, with TRBD1 as a possible D gene (5 bases). Trimming removed 4 bases at V and 2 bases at J, with 9 bases between. The CDR3 contains 15 residues. Germline V gene data show CDR1 as SGHTA and CDR2 as FQGNSA. The chain's CDR3 is CASSSRAAYNSPLHF. CDR3 in DNA: TGTGCCAGCAGCTCCAGGGCGGCCTATAATTCACCCCTCCACTTT.

This chain joins TRBV6-5 and TRBJ1-4; TRBD1 agrees at 10 bases. Trimming cost V 9 bases and J 5 bases; bases outside gene matches: 9. The length of the CDR3 is 15 residues. The germline V gene has CDR1 MNHEY and CDR2 SVGAGI. CDR3: CASRQWTGGNEKLFF. For the CDR3, the DNA is TGTGCCAGTCGTCAGTGGACAGGGGGAAATGAAAAACTGTTTTTT.

The rearrangement uses TRBV5-6 and TRBJ2-7; 14 positions match TRBD2. CDR1 SGHDT and CDR2 YYEEEE come from the germline V gene. The CDR3 runs to 17 residues. J lost 3 bases, V lost 3 bases, and 8 bases had no gene match. The CDR3 here is CASSYGLAGGGGYEQYF. The CDR3 coding sequence is TGTGCCAGCAGCTACGGACTAGCGGGGGGTGGGGGCTACGAGCAGTACTTC. Together with reference TRBV5-6 and TRBJ2-7, the CDR3 gives the full variable domain: DAGVTQSPTHLIKTRGQQVTLRCSPKSGHDTVSWYQQALGQGPQFIFQYYEEEERQRGNFPDRFSGHQFPNYSSELNVNALLLGDSALYLCASSYGLAGGGGYEQYFGPGTRLTVT.

Of note for this clone: Additional DNA sequences in this sample encode the identical CDR3. V and J are TRBV5-1 and TRBJ1-6; D not certain. Germline lookup yields CDR1 SGHRS and CDR2 YFSETQ. The V and J ends lost 0 bases and 7 bases respectively, with 11 bases between them. The CDR3 spans 15 residues. CDR3 coding DNA: TGCGCCAGCAGCTTGGGACTGGCAGCCAATTCACCCCTCCACTTT. It encodes CASSLGLAANSPLHF.

V and J are TRBV9 and TRBJ1-1; 10 bases map to TRBD1. The CDR3 is made up of 13 amino acids. Trimming removed 4 bases from V and 11 bases from J; junction bases left unmatched: 8. Germline CDR1 and CDR2: SGDLS and YYNGEE. For the CDR3, the DNA is TGTGCCAGCAGCTTGACAGGGGGCGCGGAGGCTTTCTTT. Its protein is CASSLTGGAEAFF. Complete variable domain (other parts from reference TRBV9 and TRBJ1-1): DSGVTQTPKHLITATGQRVTLRCSPRSGDLSVYWYQQSLDQGLQFLIQYYNGEERAKGNILERFSAQQFPDLHSELNLSSLELGDSALYFCASSLTGGAEAFFGQGTRLTVV.

The V and J genes are TRBV7-2 and TRBJ2-1; D is perhaps TRBD1 (6 bases). This CDR3 is built from 17 residues. Germline CDR1 and CDR2: SGHTA and FQGNSA. Trimming pared 4 bases from V and 7 bases from J, leaving 23 bases between. For the CDR3, the DNA is TGTGCCAGCAGCTGGAGCCGCAGGGGTCGTTCGGAAAATGAGCAGTTCTTC. Translated, it gives CASSWSRRGRSENEQFF.

This clone was seen only once. This chain uses TRBV5-4 with TRBJ1-1; D is perhaps TRBD1 (5 bases). Germline V gene sequence: CDR1 SGHNT, CDR2 YYREEE (reference sequence). CDR3 length: 17 residues. V dropped 3 bases and J dropped 6 bases, with 24 bases sitting between them. The CDR3 region has the DNA TGTGCCAGCAGCTCAGATCAGGGTAGCCTCACTAGCTCTGAAGCTTTCTTT. As protein: CASSSDQGSLTSSEAFF.

This chain uses TRBV5-1 with TRBJ1-6; a possible D gene is TRBD1 (6 bases). Looked up from germline, CDR1 is SGHRS and CDR2 is YFSETQ. V lost 0 bases to trimming and J lost 3 bases, with 22 bases between them. This CDR3 has 20 residues. CDR3 in amino acids: CASSLAGPRPGALYNSPLHF. The CDR3 region has the DNA TGCGCCAGCAGCTTGGCGGGACCCAGGCCAGGGGCTCTCTATAATTCACCCCTCCACTTT.

This chain uses TRBV19 with TRBJ2-4; 8 bases line up with TRBD1. The CDR3 has 14 amino acids. The V and J ends lost 4 bases and 7 bases, in that order; junction bases with no gene match: 6. Germline V gene data show CDR1 as LNHDA and CDR2 as SQIVND (reference sequence). The CDR3 coding sequence is TGTGCCAGTAGTACGAGGACAGGGAGGAACATTCAGTACTTC. It codes for CASSTRTGRNIQYF.

The J gene is TRBJ2-7, the V gene TRBV5-4, with D possibly matching TRBD1 (6 bases). V was trimmed by 3 bases and J by 6 bases, leaving 19 bases between them. This CDR3 is 15 amino acids long. Germline-derived CDR1 and CDR2 are SGHNT and YYREEE (reference sequence). CDR3 amino acids: CASSSNRATPTEQYF. CDR3 nucleotide sequence: TGTGCCAGCAGCTCAAACAGGGCTACCCCTACCGAGCAGTACTTC.

The V gene is TRBV11-2, the J gene TRBJ2-5; possible D gene TRBD2, 5 bases. The V gene's germline CDR1 is SGHAT and CDR2 FQNNGV. The V end was cut by 5 bases, the J end by 4 bases, with 14 bases between. The CDR3 consists of 14 residues. The CDR3 is CASSPPRERETQYF. CDR3 DNA sequence: TGTGCCAGCAGCCCCCCGAGGGAACGAGAGACCCAGTACTTC.

This clone was detected only once. V and J are TRBV5-1 and TRBJ1-1, with D possibly TRBD1 on 5 matching bases. This CDR3 region has 12 residues. Between the trimmed V and J ends, which lost 1 base and 8 bases, there was a span of 9 bases. Germline CDR1 is SGHRS and CDR2 is YFSETQ. CDR3 sequence: CASSLQGVEAFF. Written as DNA, the CDR3 is TGCGCCAGCAGCTTGCAGGGTGTCGAAGCTTTCTTT.

This clone was seen a handful of times. J is TRBJ1-6 and V is TRBV27; no clear D. The CDR3 runs to 14 residues. The germline CDR1 and CDR2 sequences are MNHEY and SMNVEV (reference sequence). V was pared by 6 bases and J by 7 bases, with 13 bases between. For the CDR3, the DNA is TGTGCCAGCAGGGCAGGCTATAGGAATTCACCCCTCCACTTT. Translating gives CASRAGYRNSPLHF.

This chain joins TRBV10-1 and TRBJ2-1; 14 nucleotides align to TRBD2. Unmatched junction bases numbered 12, after V lost 6 bases and J lost 8 bases. The CDR3 has 17 residues. Germline CDR1 is WNHNN and CDR2 is SYGVQD (reference sequence). The CDR3 is CASRKGTSGSWLDEQFF. Here the CDR3 DNA reads TGCGCCAGCAGGAAGGGGACTAGCGGGAGTTGGTTGGATGAGCAGTTCTTC.